Included here is one TCR beta chain sequence, with context. Its antigen is not yet known. The sample holds no much larger clone one base away, and base qualities are not on file. The cohort comprised some 730 healthy bone marrow donors. Cohort members were all nominally healthy when sampled, although unrecorded immune exposures were likely present. The donor tested CMV seronegative and was one of the 352 seronegative cohort members. A peripheral blood sample was collected from each donor, and TCR beta sequencing was performed on peripheral blood mononuclear cells. Genomic DNA was extracted from the blood cell samples with the Qiagen DNeasy Blood Extraction Kit. Spanning cysteine to phenylalanine, the CDR3 consists of 16 amino acids. The DNA shown is the 48-base CDR3, in frame from base 1. Trimmed from V: 4 bases; trimmed from J: 5 bases; junction bases lacking a gene match: 11. From a lookup of the germline V gene, CDR1 and CDR2 are SGHVS and FNYEAQ.

Library generation was performed with the immunoSEQ multiplex PCR assay. A mixture of 60 forward primers for TCR Vbeta segments and 13 reverse primers for TCR Jbeta segments was used in the multiplex PCR. Amplification of the CDR3 region of rearranged TCR beta genes was performed with a multiplex PCR assay on genomic DNA. The Illumina HiSeq System was used to sequence the amplified TCR beta libraries as 87-base-pair reads. In the authors' own workflow: In a later analysis, tens of millions of unique TCR beta chains were counted across the roughly 700 repertoires, and approximately 9.9 million of these chains were shared by at least two donors. Raw reads were error-corrected and collapsed into unique sequences by a nearest-neighbor algorithm in which closely related sequences were merged to remove PCR and sequencing errors. To assign V, D and J gene segments, CDR3 sequences were aligned to IMGT reference sequences. For a sequence to be retained, a match of at least six nucleotides was required to both a V gene segment and a J gene segment. Rearrangements were classified as productive when the CDR3 lacked stop codons and remained in frame with V and J, and all other rearrangements were classified as non-productive. Following IMGT convention, CDR3 was defined as the stretch from the second conserved V-encoded cysteine up to the conserved J-encoded phenylalanine. Sequences without an unambiguous match to a single V gene segment were excluded from the earlier analysis of several hundred of the donors. An earlier analysis of approximately 590 of the donors called V segments functional above 56.7% productive rearrangements and segregating when the between-donor standard deviation exceeded 5%. A statistical classification framework was built to diagnose cytomegalovirus status from the catalog of TCR beta chain sequences. A later analysis assigned V and J genes by comparing TCR nucleotide sequences with IMGT/GENE-DB human TR gene sequences. Using the TCRdist pipeline, a later analysis assigned CDR3 sequences along with most-parsimonious VDJ recombination scenarios. A later analysis defined each TCR beta chain by its CDR3 amino acid sequence plus V-gene family, and excluded reads lacking a unique V-gene family. In a later analysis, fewer than 600 highly shared, low-generation-probability nucleotide sequences were removed to address suspected cross-contamination and a sequencing artifact. In a later analysis, a clonal expansion index was calculated for each public chain from normalized within-repertoire ranks of inferred template counts. A later analysis computed generation probabilities with a VDJ recombination model fitted to out-of-frame rearrangements, and checked the results against IGoR. In a later analysis, TCR-TCR, TCR-HLA and TCR-CMV co-occurrence was scored with hypergeometric tests, and a repertoire-size bias correction was applied to TCR pairs. To estimate false discovery rates, a later analysis permuted the HLA or CMV assignments 20 times. A later analysis grouped co-occurring TCRs with DBSCAN, adding TCRdist sequence similarity when clustering within HLA-allele-positive subsets. Co-occurrence clustering excluded repertoires with fewer than 30,000 or more than 120,000 public chains, plus five with anomalous nucleotide sharing. Imported from immuneACCESS, the table was reduced by TCRdb to in-frame sequences with V and J called. These copies leave out some clones; in studies compared against another copy, an unresolved V gene accounts for under half, and the cause of the remainder is not known. From that table come the V and J calls and clone size; the DNA was used to work out D and trimming. This sample is represented by about 150,000 clones; about 81% of them were singletons. Of the sample, about 6.4% is held by the ten largest clones.

This sample is part of a study of cytomegalovirus exposure and HLA in healthy donors listed by TCRdb under 2017. Broadly, across the study: An earlier analysis of 587 of the donors reported 250 to 300 Gb of sequence data and 117 million unique TCR beta sequences from some 180 million T cells. An early release covering roughly 640 HLA-typed donors comprised about 290 gigabases of sequencing data and tens of millions of unique TCR sequences. Of the approximately 400 genotyped donors, 81% fell in the genetic ancestry cluster associated with self-reported Caucasian donors. The study was designed to test whether signatures of past pathogen exposure could be identified by cataloging public T cell receptors. The study profiled the T cell repertoires of about 720 subjects by immunosequencing and related them to cytomegalovirus serostatus. A separate validation cohort of 100 to 150 different subjects was used in addition to the roughly 700-subject first cohort. The study combined high-throughput TCR immunosequencing, statistical association of individual TCRs with disease status, and machine learning to predict cytomegalovirus infection status. A later analysis re-analyzed previously published TCR beta repertoires from 666 donors and added high-resolution HLA genotyping to study TCR occurrence patterns. The later analysis used no new phenotypic data to find candidate immune exposures, relying instead on TCR beta sequences and their occurrence across donors. An earlier analysis of several hundred of the donors used high-throughput TCR beta sequencing to judge whether each TCR beta V gene segment behaved as functional or pseudogenic. Donor age, sex, ethnicity and CMV serostatus were collected together with the repertoire data. A later genetic analysis took genome-wide SNP genotypes for about 55% of the roughly 670 donors and used that subset as a discovery cohort. All discovery cohort repertoires had been generated using a single sequencing platform. HLA typing included class I and class II loci at four-digit resolution. Typing coverage differed by locus: A, B, C, DRB1 and DQB1 were typed in roughly 629-630 donors, DQA1 in 500 to 550, DPA1 in 600 to 610, and DPB1 in just under 490. Because of strong linkage in the cohort, 5 or 6 DR-DQ haplotypes were treated as single units for association and clustering. Among some 400 genotyped donors of the cohort, an average of around 220,000 unique TCR beta nucleotide sequences was sequenced per donor, of which about 19% were non-productive.

Here is what the overall study found, with its caveats: The authors suggested that the approach could potentially be extended to other disease states and immunological phenotypes. In a later analysis, HLA-associated TCR beta chains were found to be more clonally expanded and to have lower generation probabilities than equally common non-associated chains. The study gave a list of about 150 TCR beta chains associated with cytomegalovirus. A further reported finding was that TCR beta sequences accurately predicted the HLA-A and HLA-B alleles for most subjects in the first cohort. An association between a missense DCLRE1C variant and V-gene and J-gene trimming of TCR beta chains was found in a later genetic analysis and replicated in an independent cohort. Correlated functional status among segregating V segments might reflect linkage disequilibrium, but an unknown experimental factor could not be ruled out. Strong co-occurrence of HLA alleles, especially DR and DQ, made assigning TCR associations to individual alleles difficult. Some IMGT-functional V segments, including TRBV6-2 and TRBV6-3, could not be told apart with the 87-base-pair reads, so those segments were excluded. In a later genetic analysis, fewer N-insertions in productive TCRs were reported among donors in an Asian-associated ancestry cluster than the approximately 670-donor mean. Sequencing depth was assumed to be roughly uniform across donors in the presence/absence analyses, though that assumption may not hold. The classifier was reported to diagnose cytomegalovirus status with high specificity and sensitivity in both the original cohort and the validation cohort. Because HLA typing was missing for some donors at each locus, association tests included only the typed subset. Specific HLA alleles were associated with 15,000 to 20,000 TCR beta sequences at a false discovery rate of 0.05 in a later analysis. In vitro tests confirmed that a few of the cytomegalovirus-associated TCR beta chains recognize cytomegalovirus antigens. In a later analysis, the rate of TCR association differed among HLA loci, with DRB1 alleles having the most associated TCRs and HLA-C alleles having the fewest. Only TCR beta chains were sequenced in this cohort, and the absence of alpha or paired-chain data limited detectable features. The sequencing pipeline was judged likely to have produced a cluster of highly shared sequence variants as a technical artifact. Most TCR sequences were seen in very few donors, while some public TCRs were found in many individuals. The only immune exposure information available for the cohort was CMV serostatus. The earlier analysis of some 540 of the donors excluded about 16 rarely observed V segments, including chromosome 9 orphons, because counts were too low. Most CMV-associated TCR beta chains appeared to be HLA-restricted in a later analysis, and the HLA associations seemed to be driven largely by CMV exposure. A later analysis reported that several top co-occurrence clusters appeared linked to parvovirus B19, influenza, CMV and Epstein-Barr virus. An earlier analysis of 587 of the donors showed that most TCR beta V segments appeared in productive rearrangements either about 90% or about 30% of the time, which broadly matched IMGT annotations.

Sequenced: PBMCs. This receptor chain uses TRBV7-6 and TRBJ2-1, with 7 middle bases fitting TRBD2. This clonotype originated in a man under 40 in good health and CMV-seronegative. The encoded CDR3 is CASSYTSARSHNEQFF. The bases are TGTGCCAGCAGCTACACTAGCGCGAGAAGCCACAATGAGCAGTTCTTC.